This is a list of T cell receptor beta chains from one sample in a study of shared clonotypes between healthy human individuals. TCRdb's table, derived via immunoSEQ multiplex PCR, lists solely in-frame clones and lacks some. Among approximately 2,000,000 clones listed, 80% to 95% were seen once. Sequencing input: naive CD4+ T cells from PBMCs. The receptors originated from a young man in good health. Some clones in this sample may be carry-over from other donors' samples. Each CDR3 is given without its conserved first and last residue.

v_call: TRBV5-1; j_call: TRBJ2-7; cdr3_aa: ASSPGLGIAYEQY
v_call: TRBV18; j_call: TRBJ2-1; cdr3_aa: ASSPRAGLSYNEQF
v_call: TRBV6-5; j_call: TRBJ2-7; cdr3_aa: ASSYSWPGTAYEQY
v_call: TRBV28; j_call: TRBJ1-2; cdr3_aa: ASSLWPLGSPNYGYT
v_call: TRBV19; j_call: TRBJ1-2; cdr3_aa: ASSPGTFNYGYT
v_call: TRBV7-3; j_call: TRBJ2-7; cdr3_aa: ASSPNSYEQY
v_call: TRBV7-6; j_call: TRBJ1-4; cdr3_aa: ASSFFRDDEKLF
v_call: TRBV6-6; j_call: TRBJ2-7; cdr3_aa: ASSYLGGFSDEQY
v_call: TRBV5-1; j_call: TRBJ2-1; cdr3_aa: ASSYLAGARNEQF
v_call: TRBV2; j_call: TRBJ2-5; cdr3_aa: ASSRGQGETQY
v_call: TRBV28; j_call: TRBJ1-1; cdr3_aa: ASSLGQAGAF
v_call: TRBV29-1; j_call: TRBJ1-2; cdr3_aa: SVEERNRGPYGYT
v_call: TRBV19; j_call: TRBJ1-1; cdr3_aa: ASSTDRARAF
v_call: TRBV7-2; j_call: TRBJ2-4; cdr3_aa: ASSPDPGGRVY
v_call: TRBV6-1; j_call: TRBJ2-1; cdr3_aa: ASSGQGVEQF
v_call: TRBV30; j_call: TRBJ1-2; cdr3_aa: AWGKGGYT
v_call: TRBV5-1; j_call: TRBJ2-7; cdr3_aa: ASSNRTGLSEQY
v_call: TRBV28; j_call: TRBJ1-1; cdr3_aa: ASSLSDLFGEAF
v_call: TRBV5-6; j_call: TRBJ2-2; cdr3_aa: ASSLTRDRPLNTGELF
v_call: TRBV5-4; j_call: TRBJ2-4; cdr3_aa: ASSLGVGVYIQY
v_call: TRBV28; j_call: TRBJ2-5; cdr3_aa: ASSLYAGGMLIQY
v_call: TRBV7-3; j_call: TRBJ1-5; cdr3_aa: ASSLDSNQPQH
v_call: TRBV5-6; j_call: TRBJ2-7; cdr3_aa: ASSPTGLYEQY
v_call: TRBV5-1; j_call: TRBJ2-2; cdr3_aa: ASAGLGVGELF
v_call: TRBV11-2; j_call: TRBJ2-7; cdr3_aa: ASSLTRRYEQY
v_call: TRBV7-9; j_call: TRBJ1-1; cdr3_aa: ASSLMWNTEAF
v_call: TRBV2; j_call: TRBJ1-4; cdr3_aa: ASSKQGGNEKLF
v_call: TRBV29-1; j_call: TRBJ2-1; cdr3_aa: SVVWGRPYNEQF
v_call: TRBV18; j_call: TRBJ2-2; cdr3_aa: ASSPEGGRIAGELF
v_call: TRBV7-9; j_call: TRBJ2-2; cdr3_aa: ASSLGTANTGELF
v_call: TRBV9; j_call: TRBJ2-1; cdr3_aa: ASSALTSGNEQF
v_call: TRBV7-3; j_call: TRBJ2-1; cdr3_aa: ASSLLGAEQF
v_call: TRBV5-5; j_call: TRBJ2-3; cdr3_aa: ASSLGLAGGFVSDTQY
v_call: TRBV5-1; j_call: TRBJ2-7; cdr3_aa: ASSGGQGSSYEQY
v_call: TRBV6-6; j_call: TRBJ1-4; cdr3_aa: ASSYTQTGGGEKLF
v_call: TRBV5-1; j_call: TRBJ2-3; cdr3_aa: ASSFFSSGTDTQY
v_call: TRBV28; j_call: TRBJ2-1; cdr3_aa: ASSFRTSNEQF
v_call: TRBV7-2; j_call: TRBJ2-7; cdr3_aa: ASSLVREYEQY
v_call: TRBV5-1; j_call: TRBJ1-2; cdr3_aa: ASSLAWTASYGYT
v_call: TRBV27; j_call: TRBJ2-1; cdr3_aa: ASIKGNEQF